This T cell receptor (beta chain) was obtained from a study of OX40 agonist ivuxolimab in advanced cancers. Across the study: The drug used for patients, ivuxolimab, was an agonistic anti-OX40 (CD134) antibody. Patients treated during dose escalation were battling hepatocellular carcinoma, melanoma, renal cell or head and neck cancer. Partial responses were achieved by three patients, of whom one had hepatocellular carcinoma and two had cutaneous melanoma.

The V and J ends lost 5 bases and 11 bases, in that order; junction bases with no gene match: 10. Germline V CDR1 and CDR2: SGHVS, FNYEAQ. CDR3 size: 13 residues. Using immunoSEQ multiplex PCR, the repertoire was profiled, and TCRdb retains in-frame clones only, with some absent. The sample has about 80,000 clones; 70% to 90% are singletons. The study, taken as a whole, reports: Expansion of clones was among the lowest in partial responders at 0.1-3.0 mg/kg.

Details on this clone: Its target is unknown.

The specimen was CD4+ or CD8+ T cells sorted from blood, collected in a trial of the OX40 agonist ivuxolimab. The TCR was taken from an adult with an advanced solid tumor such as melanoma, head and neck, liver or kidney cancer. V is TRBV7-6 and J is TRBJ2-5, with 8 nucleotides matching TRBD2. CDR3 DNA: TGTGCCAGCAGCGCCAGCGGGAGTGAGGAGCAGTACTTC. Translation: CASSASGSEEQYF. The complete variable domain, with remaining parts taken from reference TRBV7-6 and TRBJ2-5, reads GAGVSQSPRYKVTKRGQDVALRCDPISGHVSLYWYRQALGQGPEFLTYFNYEAQQDKSGLPNDRFSAERPEGSISTLTIQRTEQRDSAMYRCASSASGSEEQYFGPGTRLLVL.